This paragraph covers one T cell receptor (beta chain) sequence. This CDR3 is built from 14 residues. The ends were cut back, 6 bases at V and 8 bases at J, with 20 bases in the middle. The germline CDR1 and CDR2 sequences are SGHDT and YYEEEE. This table comes from immunoSEQ multiplex PCR, and its TCRdb copy is limited to in-frame clones, with some not included. Seen here are 350,000 to 450,000 clones, approximately 90% observed once, and the top ten hold 6% to 7%. These data are taken from a study of control samples from healthy donors and cancer patients. Specimen: PBMCs. The clonotype originates from a man between 40 and 49 years old with head and neck cancer. The gene calls are TRBV5-6 and TRBJ1-2; D is perhaps TRBD1 (5 bases). The CDR3 nucleotides read TGTGCCAGCACCCAGAGCAAGGGGCTCCGCGGCTACACCTTC. Its translation: CASTQSKGLRGYTF.